Each of the 24 T cell receptor beta chains below was sequenced from the same sample in a study of cytomegalovirus exposure and HLA in healthy donors. PCR was performed using 60 Vbeta and 13 Jbeta primers. Sequencing was performed with immunoSEQ multiplex PCR; in TCRdb, only in-frame clones are kept and a portion is missing. Among 95,000 to 150,000 clones, 50% to 65% were seen once, and the ten largest hold more than 8.5%. The sequenced sample was PBMCs. The receptors shown here come from a man aged 35 to 55 in good health and CMV-seropositive.

The chain combines TRBV4-1 with TRBJ2-2; D possibly corresponds to TRBD2 (5 bases). The CDR3 runs 14 residues. The ends were cut back, 8 bases at V and 0 bases at J, with 10 bases in the middle. Germline assignment: CDR1 MGHRA and CDR2 YSYEKL. For the CDR3, the DNA is TGCGCCAGCCAAGAACTAGCGAACACCGGGGAGCTGTTTTTT. This gives the protein CASQELANTGELFF.

The chain has TRBV7-9 and TRBJ1-2; TRBD1 matches 8 bases. The J segment lost 7 bases and the V segment lost 10 bases, leaving 14 bases of the junction unmatched. From germline, CDR1 is SEHNR and CDR2 FQNEAQ (reference sequence). The CDR3 extends over 14 amino acids. In DNA, the CDR3 is TGTGCCACCAACTCAGGGGGCAGATCTCTTGGCTACACCTTC. This codes for CATNSGGRSLGYTF.

This clone came up a few times. J is TRBJ1-2 and V is TRBV11-2, with D perhaps matching TRBD1 (6 bases). CDR3 size: 15 residues. Germline assignment: CDR1 SGHAT and CDR2 FQNNGV. The V end lost 4 bases, the J end lost 7 bases, and 19 bases lay between the germline ends. DNA of the CDR3: TGTGCCAGCAGCTCCCGGGGGGGCGGACTAGGTGGCTACACCTTC. Protein: CASSSRGGGLGGYTF.

The rearrangement links TRBV12-5 to TRBJ2-6, with TRBD1 as a possible D gene (5 bases). V was clipped by 4 bases and J by 0 bases, with 10 bases between them. This CDR3 is built from 16 residues. Germline CDR1 is LGHNT and CDR2 is FRNRAP. CDR3 sequence: CASGSSGFSGANVLTF. DNA of the CDR3: TGTGCTAGTGGTTCGTCAGGGTTCTCTGGGGCCAACGTCCTGACTTTC.

This clone has just one count. The chain uses TRBV7-9 and TRBJ2-5; TRBD1 matches at 12 bases. Germline CDR1 reads SEHNR; CDR2 reads FQNEAQ (reference sequence). Trimming cost V 3 bases and J 9 bases; bases outside gene matches: 5. This CDR3 is built from 14 residues. CDR3 DNA sequence: TGTGCCAGCAGCTTTGGGGACAGGGGGCGCCCCCAGTACTTC. It yields the protein CASSFGDRGRPQYF.

V usage is TRBV7-3 and J usage is TRBJ2-3; TRBD2 matches 10 bases. Per germline, CDR1 SGHTA and CDR2 FQGTGA. V was clipped by 2 bases and J by 5 bases; unmatched bases: 10. The CDR3 consists of 17 residues. The CDR3 sequence: CASSLQLAGGSGDTQYF. CDR3 bases: TGTGCCAGCAGCTTACAGTTAGCGGGGGGATCGGGAGATACGCAGTATTTT.

A few counts support this clone. The chain joins TRBV11-1 to TRBJ1-1, with a possible D match to TRBD1 (5 bases). The length of the CDR3 is 16 residues. Germline CDR1 SGHAT, CDR2 FQDESV (reference sequence). The ends were cut back, 3 bases at V and 2 bases at J, with 16 bases in the middle. Here the CDR3 reads CASSFARGLFNTEAFF. CDR3 bases: TGTGCCAGCAGCTTCGCCCGGGGACTGTTCAACACTGAAGCTTTCTTT.

The rearrangement uses TRBV5-1 and TRBJ1-6; 7 bases are a match to TRBD1. The V segment lost 2 bases and the J segment 7 bases; nucleotides outside the gene matches: 6. This CDR3 is built from 15 residues. CDR1 is SGHRS, CDR2 YFSETQ, per germline. The CDR3 DNA follows: TGCGCCAGCAGCTTAAACCGGGACAGAAATTCACCCCTCCACTTT. This translates into CASSLNRDRNSPLHF. Together with reference TRBV5-1 and TRBJ1-6, the CDR3 gives the full variable domain: KAGVTQTPRYLIKTRGQQVTLSCSPISGHRSVSWYQQTPGQGLQFLFEYFSETQRNKGNFPGRFSGRQFSNSRSEMNVSTLELGDSALYLCASSLNRDRNSPLHFGNGTRLTVT.

This clone was seen more than once but under ten times. This chain links TRBV28 with TRBJ2-5; 9 bases are shared with TRBD2. CDR3 size: 14 residues. The V segment lost 3 bases and the J segment 4 bases; nucleotides outside the gene matches: 3. The germline CDR1 and CDR2 sequences are MDHEN and SYDVKM. In DNA, the CDR3 is TGTGCCAGCAGTTTGAGTAGCGGGAGAGAGACCCAGTACTTC. Protein product: CASSLSSGRETQYF.

V usage is TRBV6-1 and J usage is TRBJ1-5; no definite D call. Trimming took 2 bases from V and 2 from J, leaving 10 bases between them. The CDR3 extends over 15 amino acids. The germline V gene has CDR1 MNHNS and CDR2 SASEGT. The CDR3 sequence: CASSELGTGNQPQHF. The CDR3 DNA follows: TGTGCCAGCAGTGAATTGGGCACGGGCAATCAGCCCCAGCATTTT.

This chain connects TRBV5-4 to TRBJ2-1; 12 nucleotides line up with TRBD2. J lost 0 bases, V lost 0 bases, and 4 bases had no gene match. Germline-derived CDR1 and CDR2 are SGHNT and YYREEE (reference sequence). The CDR3 totals 18 residues. Here the CDR3 reads CASSLDLAGGDSYNEQFF. For the CDR3, the DNA is TGTGCCAGCAGCTTGGACCTAGCGGGAGGGGACTCCTACAATGAGCAGTTCTTC.

J is TRBJ1-1 and V is TRBV5-6; no firm D call. In germline, CDR1 is SGHDT, CDR2 YYEEEE. The CDR3 totals 12 residues. V was pared by 3 bases and J by 5 bases, with 8 bases between. The DNA for the CDR3 is TGTGCCAGCAGCTACGGCGGGACTGAAGCTTTCTTT. Translation: CASSYGGTEAFF.

This rearrangement joins TRBV9 to TRBJ2-1, with 11 positions matching TRBD2. Germline lookup yields CDR1 SGDLS and CDR2 YYNGEE. The trim removed 3 bases at V and 7 bases at J, leaving 9 bases unmatched. CDR3 length equals 16 residues. The CDR3 is CASSEYSGRAINEQFF. The CDR3 nucleotides are TGTGCCAGCAGCGAATATAGCGGGAGGGCCATTAATGAGCAGTTCTTC.

V and J are TRBV6-1 and TRBJ1-4; no clear D gene. The ends were cut back, 2 bases at V and 8 bases at J, with 9 bases in the middle. The CDR3 runs to 13 residues. CDR1 MNHNS and CDR2 SASEGT come from the germline V gene. In DNA, the CDR3 is TGTGCCAGCAGTGAACTACGAAAGGAAAAACTGTTTTTT. Translation gives CASSELRKEKLFF.

The CDR3 DNA reads as TGTGCCAGCAGTGAAGGGGGACTAGCAGAAGGTTACGAGCAGTACTTC. Encoded protein: CASSEGGLAEGYEQYF. The chain recombines TRBV2 with TRBJ2-7, with TRBD2 matching 9 bases. Trimming at V came to 1 base and at J to 4 bases, leaving 8 bases not matched to a gene. Germline CDR1 and CDR2: SNHLY and FYNNEI. The CDR3 is 16 amino acids.

This clone was counted only a few times. The chain combines TRBV5-1 with TRBJ2-7; 7 positions agree with TRBD1. CDR1 is SGHRS and CDR2 is YFSETQ in the germline V gene. The CDR3 length is 17 residues. V trimming: 5 bases; J trimming: 0 bases; junction bases outside the gene matches: 14. The CDR3 coding sequence is TGCGCCAGCAGATCGGTAGGGGGACAGCTTTCCTCCTACGAGCAGTACTTC. Protein sequence: CASRSVGGQLSSYEQYF.

V is TRBV27 and J is TRBJ2-2, with 14 positions matching TRBD2. This CDR3 is built from 17 residues. Germline V CDR1 and CDR2: MNHEY, SMNVEV (reference sequence). Trimming removed 6 bases from V and 3 bases from J; junction bases left unmatched: 6. This chain's CDR3 is CASSRLAGGRDTGELFF. The CDR3 DNA reads as TGTGCCAGCAGCCGACTAGCGGGGGGGCGGGACACCGGGGAGCTGTTTTTT.

This chain joins TRBV5-5 and TRBJ2-7; 7 bases are shared with TRBD2. With V trimmed by 7 bases and J by 3 bases, 7 bases remained unmatched. This CDR3 is built from 13 residues. The germline V gene encodes CDR1 SGHKS and CDR2 YYEKEE (reference sequence). The chain's CDR3 is CASGAGAIYEQYF. In nucleotides, the CDR3 is TGTGCCAGCGGTGCGGGAGCAATCTACGAGCAGTACTTC.

As concerns this clone: The same CDR3 can be traced to other DNA sequences in this sample. V and J are TRBV19 and TRBJ1-5; D uncertain. Germline lookup yields CDR1 LNHDA and CDR2 SQIVND (reference sequence). CDR3 size: 13 residues. V gave up 5 bases and J gave up 4 bases, with 9 bases separating them. The CDR3 DNA reads TGTGCCAGTAGTCCCGGGTTGAATCAGCCCCAGCATTTT. Amino acids: CASSPGLNQPQHF.

V gene TRBV25-1 combines with J gene TRBJ2-5, with 8 positions matching TRBD2. TRBJ2-7 matches the DNA end more closely, so the J call is doubtful. The CDR3 sequence is 16 residues long. CDR1 is MGHDK and CDR2 is SYGVNS in the germline V gene. CDR3 sequence (DNA): TGTGCCAGCAGTGAATCGGGAGTAGCGGGGACCTACGAGCAGTACTTC. It codes for CASSESGVAGTYEQYF.

The rearrangement links TRBV27 to TRBJ1-2; 9 bases match TRBD1. Germline V gene data show CDR1 as MNHEY and CDR2 as SMNVEV (reference sequence). V trimming: 6 bases; J trimming: 5 bases; junction bases outside the gene matches: 7. The CDR3 spans 14 residues. The DNA of the CDR3 is TGTGCCAGCAGAGAATTGGGACAGGGATATGGCTACACCTTC. It yields the protein CASRELGQGYGYTF.

V and J are TRBV7-9 and TRBJ1-4; D ambiguous. CDR1 and CDR2 from the germline V gene are SEHNR and FQNEAQ (reference sequence). The germline V and J ends were trimmed by 6 bases and 6 bases, with 8 bases remaining between them. The CDR3 loop spans 12 amino acids. This CDR3 reads CASSPTDEKLFF. In DNA, the CDR3 is TGTGCCAGCAGTCCGACTGATGAAAAACTGTTTTTT. Based on the CDR3 plus reference TRBV7-9 and TRBJ1-4, the full variable domain is DTGVSQNPRHKITKRGQNVTFRCDPISEHNRLYWYRQTLGQGPEFLTYFQNEAQLEKSRLLSDRFSAERPKGSFSTLEIQRTEQGDSAMYLCASSPTDEKLFFGSGTQLSVL.

This sequence joins TRBV2 and TRBJ1-5, with D perhaps matching TRBD1 (5 bases). The ends were cut back, 5 bases at V and 3 bases at J, with 8 bases in the middle. The CDR3 contains 13 residues. The germline V gene has CDR1 SNHLY and CDR2 FYNNEI. The CDR3 protein is CASSLGDNQPQHF. As DNA, the CDR3 is TGTGCCAGCAGTCTAGGGGACAATCAGCCCCAGCATTTT.

This clone was seen more than once but under ten times. For the CDR3, the DNA is TGTGCAAGTCGCTTGGGCAGGGGTTTTAAGTGGATGCAGCCCCAGCATTTT. It yields the protein CASRLGRGFKWMQPQHF. This chain connects TRBV12-2 to TRBJ1-5; the table's D call of TRBD1 was not tested on the DNA. TRBV12-2 is a known pseudogene. The CDR3 extends over 17 amino acids.